A single T cell receptor (beta chain) is shown here with its context. What it binds is unknown. This sample is drawn from a study of cytomegalovirus exposure and HLA in healthy donors. Whole-study findings and limits: Cytomegalovirus status was reportedly diagnosed by the classifier with high specificity and sensitivity. Most subjects had HLA-A and HLA-B alleles reportedly predicted accurately by TCR beta sequences. CMV serostatus stood as the only immune exposure information on hand. Among donors in an Asian-associated ancestry cluster, a later analysis reportedly found fewer N-insertions than the roughly 730-donor mean.

The ends lost 2 bases at V and 6 bases at J; junction bases unmatched: 13. The CDR3 totals 16 residues. The V gene's germline CDR1 is SGHVS and CDR2 FQNEAQ. Vbeta (60) and Jbeta (13) primers were used in the PCR. Sequencing was performed with immunoSEQ multiplex PCR; in TCRdb, only in-frame clones are kept and a portion is missing. The sample has 95,000 to 130,000 clones, roughly 69% seen once. The sample consisted of PBMCs. The receptor's source is a middle-aged woman in good health and CMV-seropositive. The chain has TRBV7-8 and TRBJ2-7, with 7 bases that match TRBD1. CDR3 amino acids: CASSLPPPDRASEQYF. CDR3 sequence (DNA): TGTGCCAGCAGCTTACCCCCCCCTGACAGGGCGAGCGAGCAGTACTTC.